The clone carrying this T cell receptor beta chain occurred a few times. The antigen is unknown. Libraries of TCR beta came from iRepertoire HTBI primers plus Arm-PCR of CDR3 regions. TCRdb independently ran MiXCR on the multiplex PCR reads; one entry per CDR3 protein. The sample yields about 620,000 distinct CDR3 sequences, 15% to 20% seen once. Sample time point: newly diagnosed GD, antithyroid drugs for less than 3 months. RNA isolated from PBMCs was used to make the TCR library. By American Thyroid Association guidelines, Graves' disease was diagnosed in the cohort. The data were taken from a study of regulatory T cells in long-lasting Graves disease. The germline CDR1 and CDR2 sequences are SGHNT and YENEEA. Trimming removed 0 bases at V and 0 bases at J, with 6 bases between. The CDR3 runs to 16 residues. Study conclusions and caveats: Persistent disease showed a preference for TRBV28, TRBJ1-2 and TRBJ2-5.

The same data also went into a second study, on T cells in Graves' hyperthyroidism and ophthalmopathy.

This TCR derives from a woman under 40 with Graves disease. The sample in question was peripheral blood mononuclear cells (PBMCs), obtained at new diagnosis, from a patient treated with antithyroid drugs. This rearrangement joins TRBV11-3 to TRBJ2-6; D gene unclear. The CDR3 nucleotides read TGTGCCAGCAGCTTAGACTCTTCCTCTGGGGCCAACGTCCTGACTTTC. Protein product: CASSLDSSSGANVLTF. Filled out from reference TRBV11-3 and TRBJ2-6, the complete variable domain reads EAGVVQSPRYKIIEKKQPVAFWCNPISGHNTLYWYLQNLGQGPELLIRYENEEAVDDSQLPKDRFSAERLKGVDSTLKIQPAELGDSAVYLCASSLDSSSGANVLTFGAGSRLTVL.